This TCR beta chain is from a study of blood T cell repertoires in COVID-19. About the research overall: The United States, Italy and Spain were the sources of the acute and convalescent COVID-19 samples.

Here immunoSEQ multiplex PCR was the method, and the copy in TCRdb shows in-frame clones only, minus some. Here the sample spans roughly 120,000 clones, around 80% being singletons. This clone has more than one count but fewer than ten. Sequencing was performed on peripheral blood. The receptor's source is a human donor in a cohort sampled during active or convalescent COVID-19.

CDR3 sequence reads: CAISEGQSYGYTF. DNA for the CDR3: TGTGCCATCAGTGAGGGGCAGTCTTATGGCTACACCTTC. The V and J genes are TRBV10-3 and TRBJ1-2; D not certain. Trimming removed 2 bases from V and 5 bases from J, with 9 bases in between. The CDR3 is 13 residues long. Germline CDR1 is ENHRY and CDR2 is SYGVKD.